One and the same sample provided the 31 T cell receptor beta chains below, sequenced in a study of blood T cell repertoires in COVID-19. Using immunoSEQ multiplex PCR, the repertoire was profiled, and TCRdb retains in-frame clones only, with some absent. The data hold 100,000 to 150,000 clones, with 75% to 85% observed a single time. Sample: peripheral blood. The source of these receptors is a man aged 35 to 55 with active or convalescent COVID-19.

The chain couples TRBV6-5 to TRBJ1-1, with D possibly TRBD1 on 6 matching bases. The length of the CDR3 is 14 residues. The germline CDR1 and CDR2 sequences are MNHEY and SVGAGI. The V end lost 2 bases, the J end lost 1 base, and 8 bases lay between the germline ends. As DNA, the CDR3 is TGTGCCAGCAGTTACGGACAGCCGAACACTGAAGCTTTCTTT. Its translation is CASSYGQPNTEAFF.

This clone appeared a few times. V usage is TRBV7-9 and J usage is TRBJ1-2, with a tentative D call TRBD1 (5 bases). V lost 5 bases, J lost 8 bases, and 21 bases lay in between. Germline loops: CDR1 SEHNR, CDR2 FQNEAQ (reference sequence). This CDR3 is 15 amino acids long. CDR3 coding DNA: TGTGCCAGCAGCCTCTCCCTGGACATCATTGGAGGCTACACCTTC. Amino acids: CASSLSLDIIGGYTF.

V and J are TRBV28 and TRBJ1-6, with TRBD1 matching over 7 bases. The CDR3 spans 15 residues. From germline, CDR1 is MDHEN and CDR2 SYDVKM. V was pared by 4 bases and J by 7 bases, with 7 bases of the junction left unmatched. The CDR3 DNA is TGTGCCAGCAGTTCCCCGGGACAGCTAAATTCACCCCTCCACTTT. Its translation is CASSSPGQLNSPLHF.

The CDR3 region is CATSRGGLAGVLGELFF. Written as DNA, the CDR3 is TGTGCCACCAGCAGAGGGGGACTAGCGGGAGTGTTAGGGGAGCTGTTTTTT. The genes are TRBV15 and TRBJ2-2; 14 bases align to TRBD2. Germline V gene sequence: CDR1 LNHNV, CDR2 YYDKDF (reference sequence). The CDR3 has 17 residues. J lost 8 bases, V lost 1 base, and 6 bases had no gene match.

V gene TRBV11-2 combines with J gene TRBJ1-2; 8 bases map to TRBD1. CDR3 length equals 14 residues. Per germline, CDR1 SGHAT and CDR2 FQNNGV. The trim removed 3 bases at V and 5 bases at J, leaving 5 bases unmatched. The CDR3 sequence is CASSFPDREYGYTF. The CDR3 coding sequence is TGTGCCAGCAGCTTCCCGGACAGGGAGTATGGCTACACCTTC.

Here the CDR3 reads CSASLPQGAYEQYF. CDR3 DNA sequence: TGCAGTGCTAGTCTCCCTCAGGGGGCCTACGAGCAGTACTTC. The chain combines TRBV20-1 with TRBJ2-7, with 7 bases aligning to TRBD1. The germline CDR1 and CDR2 sequences are DFQATT and SNEGSKA (reference sequence). Losses at the gene ends were 3 bases for V and 2 bases for J; bases not matched to a gene: 7. CDR3 length: 14 residues.

V and J are TRBV23-1 and TRBJ1-5; 9 bases match TRBD1. TRBV23-1 is identified as an open reading frame with a role that is uncertain. With 9 bases clipped from V and 4 bases from J, the junction kept 16 bases outside the gene matches. This CDR3 is 17 amino acids long. The CDR3 here is CARGSRGRDRVNQPQHF. CDR3 nucleotide sequence: TGCGCCAGGGGTAGCAGGGGCCGGGACAGGGTAAATCAGCCCCAGCATTTT.

This clone appeared a few times. The chain combines TRBV4-1 with TRBJ2-2; possible D gene TRBD1, 5 bases. The V end lost 3 bases, the J end lost 6 bases, and 20 bases lay between the germline ends. The CDR3 covers 17 residues. CDR1 MGHRA and CDR2 YSYEKL come from the germline V gene. CDR3 region: CASSQPMGRTGSGELFF. CDR3 nucleotide sequence: TGCGCCAGCAGCCAGCCCATGGGGCGAACGGGTTCCGGGGAGCTGTTTTTT.

The genes are TRBV4-1 and TRBJ1-1; 12 nucleotides align to TRBD1. Trimming cost V 0 bases and J 0 bases; bases outside gene matches: 8. This CDR3 is 19 amino acids long. In germline, CDR1 is MGHRA, CDR2 YSYEKL. The CDR3 DNA reads as TGCGCCAGCAGCCAAGAACCCTACGGGACAGGGGGCCTGAACACTGAAGCTTTCTTT. It specifies CASSQEPYGTGGLNTEAFF.

This chain links TRBV12-3 or TRBV12-4 with TRBJ2-7; D not certain. CDR3 length equals 11 residues. V lost 2 bases, J lost 5 bases, and 4 bases lay in between. The CDR3 DNA follows: TGTGCCAGCAGTTTACGGGACGAGCAGTACTTC. Protein sequence: CASSLRDEQYF.

The genes are TRBV19 and TRBJ2-7; 9 bases match TRBD1. CDR3 length: 14 residues. V lost 5 bases and J lost 4; bases outside the gene matches: 6. Germline CDR1 is LNHDA and CDR2 is SQIVND (reference sequence). In DNA form, the CDR3 reads TGTGCCAGTAGTGTCGGGACAGGGACGTACGAGCAGTACTTC. It specifies CASSVGTGTYEQYF.

This clone was recorded once. The V call is TRBV28, the J call TRBJ1-4; TRBD1 agrees at 7 bases. Germline lookup yields CDR1 MDHEN and CDR2 SYDVKM. After removal of 11 bases from V and 8 bases from J, the junction contained 8 bases not matched to a gene. The length of the CDR3 is 12 residues. In DNA, the CDR3 is TGTGCCGTTCGTCTGGGACAGGAAAAACTGTTTTTT. It translates to CAVRLGQEKLFF. Looking up the rest from reference TRBV28 and TRBJ1-4 gives the full variable domain: DVKVTQSSRYLVKRTGEKVFLECVQDMDHENMFWYRQDPGLGLRLIYFSYDVKMKEKGDIPEGYSVSREKKERFSLILESASTNQTSMYLCAVRLGQEKLFFGSGTQLSVL.

The V gene is TRBV28, the J gene TRBJ1-1; no reliable D call. Per germline, CDR1 MDHEN and CDR2 SYDVKM. The length of the CDR3 is 14 residues. V was cut by 5 bases and J by 5 bases, with 15 bases left in between. The CDR3 region has the DNA TGTGCCAGCAGTCTCCACCTGCGGTCAACTGAAGCTTTCTTT. Amino acids: CASSLHLRSTEAFF. The full variable domain, rest sourced from reference TRBV28 and TRBJ1-1, is DVKVTQSSRYLVKRTGEKVFLECVQDMDHENMFWYRQDPGLGLRLIYFSYDVKMKEKGDIPEGYSVSREKKERFSLILESASTNQTSMYLCASSLHLRSTEAFFGQGTRLTVV.

This clone was seen once. The rearrangement uses TRBV5-1 and TRBJ2-3; possible D gene TRBD2, 6 bases. The germline gives CDR1 SGHRS, CDR2 YFSETQ. Deletions cut 3 bases from V and 2 bases from J, with 13 bases between. The CDR3 length is 15 residues. CDR3 nucleotides: TGCGCCAGCAGCTCCCGACTAGGCTCCACAGATACGCAGTATTTT. It encodes CASSSRLGSTDTQYF.

V is TRBV29-1 and J is TRBJ1-1; possible D gene TRBD1, 6 bases. From germline, CDR1 is SQVTM and CDR2 ANQGSEA. Between the trimmed V and J ends, which lost 6 bases and 8 bases, there was a span of 13 bases. There are 11 residues in the CDR3. CDR3 coding DNA: TGCAGCGTAGTCGGACAGACCGAAGCTTTCTTT. Protein product: CSVVGQTEAFF.

This clone has only a few counts. The chain combines TRBV19 with TRBJ1-5; 7 bases are a match to TRBD1. CDR1 and CDR2 from the germline V gene are LNHDA and SQIVND (reference sequence). Trimming cost V 6 bases and J 3 bases; bases outside gene matches: 8. This CDR3 has 15 residues. CDR3: CASRTGQVSNQPQHF. The CDR3 nucleotides read TGTGCCAGTAGGACAGGGCAGGTCTCCAATCAGCCCCAGCATTTT.

The V gene is TRBV18, the J gene TRBJ1-1; a possible D gene is TRBD1 (5 bases). This CDR3 has 15 residues. Trimming took off 3 bases at V and 2 bases at J, with 13 bases between the two ends. In germline, CDR1 is KGHSH, CDR2 LQKENI. The CDR3 loop is CASSPVRADNTEAFF. In nucleotides, the CDR3 is TGTGCCAGCTCACCCGTCAGGGCCGATAACACTGAAGCTTTCTTT.

The rearrangement links TRBV5-1 to TRBJ1-1; D is unresolved. CDR3 length equals 11 residues. Trimming removed 3 bases from V and 3 bases from J, with 3 bases in between. Germline-derived CDR1 and CDR2 are SGHRS and YFSETQ. The CDR3 loop reads CASSSYTEAFF. CDR3 in DNA: TGCGCCAGCAGCTCGTACACTGAAGCTTTCTTT.

This chain links TRBV7-9 with TRBJ1-1; 8 bases line up with TRBD1. The V and J ends lost 5 bases and 0 bases, in that order; junction bases with no gene match: 2. This CDR3 has 14 residues. Germline-derived CDR1 and CDR2 are SEHNR and FQNEAQ (reference sequence). Here the CDR3 DNA reads TGTGCCAGCAGCGCGGACAGGGTGAACACTGAAGCTTTCTTT. Its translation is CASSADRVNTEAFF.

This chain joins TRBV7-9 and TRBJ2-5; no clear D gene. The V and J ends lost 5 bases and 10 bases respectively, with 11 bases between them. Germline V lookup: CDR1 SEHNR, CDR2 FQNEAQ (reference sequence). The CDR3 spans 11 residues. DNA for the CDR3: TGTGCCAGCAGCCCAGACTTCAACCAGTACTTC. Its protein product is CASSPDFNQYF. The variable domain in full, completed from reference TRBV7-9 and TRBJ2-5, reads DTGVSQNPRHKITKRGQNVTFRCDPISEHNRLYWYRQTLGQGPEFLTYFQNEAQLEKSRLLSDRFSAERPKGSFSTLEIQRTEQGDSAMYLCASSPDFNQYFGPGTRLLVL.

V and J are TRBV5-1 and TRBJ1-5; D is perhaps TRBD1 (6 bases). Germline CDR1 and CDR2: SGHRS and YFSETQ. This CDR3 is built from 15 residues. The V end was cut by 3 bases, the J end by 2 bases, with 12 bases between. The CDR3 coding sequence is TGCGCCAGCAGCTCTGACGGACAGCGCAATCAGCCCCAGCATTTT. Translation: CASSSDGQRNQPQHF. Looking up the rest from reference TRBV5-1 and TRBJ1-5 gives the full variable domain: KAGVTQTPRYLIKTRGQQVTLSCSPISGHRSVSWYQQTPGQGLQFLFEYFSETQRNKGNFPGRFSGRQFSNSRSEMNVSTLELGDSALYLCASSSDGQRNQPQHFGDGTRLSIL.

The chain couples TRBV6-4 to TRBJ2-1, with 10 bases lining up with TRBD1. V was clipped by 4 bases and J by 3 bases; unmatched bases: 9. The CDR3 has 17 amino acids. From germline, CDR1 is MRHNA and CDR2 SNTAGT. The CDR3 loop reads CASSVSPGTGVYNEQFF. Written as DNA, the CDR3 is TGTGCCAGCAGTGTAAGCCCCGGGACAGGGGTCTACAATGAGCAGTTCTTC.

The sample holds a few counts of this clone. The chain employs TRBV28 and TRBJ1-3; unclear D gene. Trimming left V 5 bases short and J 0 bases short, with 2 bases between. This CDR3 spans 12 amino acids. Germline loops: CDR1 MDHEN, CDR2 SYDVKM. The CDR3: CASSLSGNTIYF. Here the CDR3 DNA reads TGTGCCAGCAGTCTCTCTGGAAACACCATATATTTT.

The V call is TRBV5-5, the J call TRBJ2-7; 7 bases align to TRBD1. The CDR3 extends over 15 amino acids. The germline CDR1 and CDR2 sequences are SGHKS and YYEKEE (reference sequence). Trimming at V came to 1 base and at J to 2 bases, leaving 6 bases not matched to a gene. The CDR3 DNA is TGTGCCAGCAGCTTGCCAAAGACAGGGACCTACGAGCAGTACTTC. Residues: CASSLPKTGTYEQYF.

The chain carries TRBV4-3 and TRBJ1-3; D uncertain. Germline CDR1 LGHNA, CDR2 YSLEER. This CDR3 region has 16 residues. V dropped 0 bases and J dropped 2 bases, with 11 bases sitting between them. The CDR3 coding sequence is TGCGCCAGCAGCCAAGATTACGCGGGGACTGGAAACACCATATATTTT. Translated: CASSQDYAGTGNTIYF.

The rearrangement uses TRBV6-5 and TRBJ2-3, with a weak D call TRBD1 (6 bases). CDR1 and CDR2 from the germline V gene are MNHEY and SVGAGI. The ends were cut back, 0 bases at V and 1 base at J, with 8 bases in the middle. CDR3 length: 15 residues. This CDR3 reads CASSYSQGGTDTQYF. The CDR3 nucleotides are TGTGCCAGCAGTTACTCACAGGGAGGCACAGATACGCAGTATTTT.

The chain uses TRBV7-5 and TRBJ1-5; the D call of TRBD1 is as the table states it, not checked on the DNA. TRBV7-5 is classified as a pseudogene. This CDR3 is built from 15 residues. CDR3 in DNA: TGTGTCAGAAGCTTAGGGACAGGGGGCAATCAGCCCCAGCATTTT. Translating it yields CVRSLGTGGNQPQHF.

J is TRBJ2-7 and V is TRBV11-2; 13 nucleotides match TRBD2. Looked up from germline, CDR1 is SGHAT and CDR2 is FQNNGV. The length of the CDR3 is 15 residues. The ends lost 5 bases at V and 5 bases at J; junction bases unmatched: 6. The CDR3 reads CASSVGTSGAHEQYF. The DNA for the CDR3 is TGTGCCAGCAGCGTCGGGACTAGCGGGGCCCACGAGCAGTACTTC.

V and J are TRBV2 and TRBJ2-7; TRBD1 matches at 8 bases. After removal of 6 bases from V and 5 bases from J, the junction contained 12 bases not matched to a gene. Germline-derived CDR1 and CDR2 are SNHLY and FYNNEI. The CDR3 is 15 residues long. The CDR3 sequence is CASRWSGTGRDEQYF. The CDR3, as DNA: TGTGCCAGCAGGTGGTCGGGGACAGGCCGGGACGAGCAGTACTTC.

V is TRBV3-1 (or the pseudogene TRBV3-2) and J is TRBJ1-2; D possibly corresponds to TRBD1 (5 bases). Per the germline V gene, CDR1 is LGHDT and CDR2 is YNNKEL (reference sequence). Trimming cost V 4 bases and J 9 bases, with 15 bases left between them. There are 13 residues in the CDR3. CDR3 sequence: CASSLTGGGSYTF. The CDR3 DNA is TGTGCCAGCAGCCTCACGGGGGGAGGGAGCTACACCTTC.

V is TRBV24-1 and J is TRBJ2-1; 16 nucleotides agree with TRBD2. Unmatched junction bases numbered 18, after V lost 5 bases and J lost 9 bases. The CDR3 contains 20 residues. CDR1 and CDR2 (germline): KGHDR, SFDVKD. CDR3: CATSAAKGGTSGGALFEQFF. CDR3 coding DNA: TGTGCCACCAGTGCCGCCAAAGGCGGGACTAGCGGGGGGGCCCTGTTTGAGCAGTTCTTC.